This T cell receptor beta chain was sequenced in a study of blood T cells in healthy people across ages. Study-level points and caveats: Diversity was estimated from one million T cells, and these estimates were considered underestimates.

Points on this clonotype: Its specificity is not known.

It was with a sample-barcoded 5' primer and a J-beta primer mix that a second PCR of roughly 7 to 12 cycles was run. From the 5' RACE reads, TCRdb called clonotypes with MiXCR, one entry per CDR3 protein. This table has about 680,000 distinct CDR3 sequences, approximately 50% appearing once. Healthy Russian Caucasian donors spanned ages about 6 to 90 years. Each donor gave approximately 9.1 milliliters of peripheral blood. Samples had at least 6 million PBMCs isolated from them. The clonotype was recovered from a woman in her fifties or sixties in good health. The specimen sequenced was blood.

DNA of the CDR3: TGTGCCAGCAGCTTAGGTGGCGGGGGCACCGGGGAGCTGTTTTTT. The encoded protein is CASSLGGGGTGELFF. The V and J genes are TRBV7-3 and TRBJ2-2, with 7 nucleotides matching TRBD2. This CDR3 is built from 15 residues. V shed 2 bases and J 4 bases; nucleotides not matched to a gene: 4. Germline V gene lookup returns CDR1 SGHTA and CDR2 FQGTGA.